The source of this T cell receptor beta chain is a study of beta chain features in type 1 diabetes. Study findings and constraints: A moderate, significant TCRB CDR3 shortening appeared in type 1 diabetes across four CD4+ subsets.

CDR1 is MGHRA and CDR2 is YSYEKL in the germline V gene. The CDR3 covers 13 residues. The J segment lost 11 bases and the V segment lost 4 bases, leaving 7 bases of the junction unmatched. The table lists this clone with many counts. Its target is unknown. Every isolated RNA sample was fully reverse transcribed, so sequencing captured expressed TCRB transcripts. Profiling relied on immunoSEQ multiplex PCR, and the TCRdb table lists in-frame clones only, not all of them. Of some 350,000 clones listed, 9.6% are singletons. CD4+ cells of the naive, central memory, regulatory and stem cell-like memory types were sorted via CD45RO/CCR7/CD25/CD127/CD95/CD27.

This chain uses TRBV4-1 with TRBJ1-1; 10 positions match TRBD1. Specimen: central memory CD4+ T cells from blood. This TCR came from a man under 40 with type 1 diabetes. The CDR3: CASSRYLGQGAFF. The CDR3 nucleotides read TGCGCCAGCAGCCGTTACCTGGGACAGGGGGCTTTCTTT.